The 2 T cell receptor beta chains below come from one sample, sequenced in a study of identical twins. TCRdb reanalysed the 5' RACE reads using MiXCR and keeps one entry per CDR3 protein. The data hold 200,000 to 250,000 distinct CDR3 sequences, with under 10% observed a single time. A further study also used this sample, focusing on yellow fever vaccine responses in identical twins.

Sequencing was carried out using memory (CD45RO+) T cells sorted from blood. These receptors were taken from a woman under 30 in good health.

This clonotype was counted between two and nine times. The chain uses TRBV7-9 and TRBJ2-7; TRBD1 aligns across 9 bases. This CDR3 is built from 16 residues. V dropped 1 base and J dropped 3; count of bases not matched to a gene: 7. Germline CDR1 is SEHNR and CDR2 is FQNEAQ (reference sequence). Here the CDR3 DNA reads TGTGCCAGCAGCTTAGAGGCGGGACAGGGCTTCTACGAGCAGTACTTC. Protein: CASSLEAGQGFYEQYF.

V usage is TRBV4-3 and J usage is TRBJ1-5, with D tentatively TRBD1 (5 bases). The CDR3 covers 15 residues. The V end lost 0 bases, the J end lost 3 bases, and 9 bases lay between the germline ends. In germline, CDR1 is LGHNA, CDR2 YSLEER. CDR3 sequence reads: CASSQEGRNNQPQHF. In nucleotides, the CDR3 is TGCGCCAGCAGCCAAGAGGGACGGAACAATCAGCCCCAGCATTTT.